The 17 T cell receptor beta chains below come from one sample, sequenced in a study of blood T cell repertoires in COVID-19. Profiled with immunoSEQ multiplex PCR; TCRdb holds only in-frame clones, not every one. The table records over 150,000 clones, just under 90% of them present only once. The sample comprised peripheral blood. Source of these receptors: a woman aged 65 to 85 with COVID-19, enrolled during active disease.

The CDR3 bases are TGTGCCAGCAGTGATCGCGGTAGCAGCAATCAGCCCCAGCATTTT. Protein sequence: CASSDRGSSNQPQHF. The genes are TRBV2 and TRBJ1-5, with D uncertain. Germline V CDR1 and CDR2: SNHLY, FYNNEI. The CDR3 runs 15 residues. Deletions cut 3 bases from V and 1 base from J, with 10 bases between.

This clone has more than one count but fewer than ten. The chain couples TRBV28 to TRBJ1-2, with D unclear. Germline V lookup: CDR1 MDHEN, CDR2 SYDVKM. Trimming took off 5 bases at V and 4 bases at J, with 17 bases between the two ends. This CDR3 region has 15 residues. This CDR3 is CASSRGGSQVYGYTF. CDR3 nucleotide sequence: TGTGCCAGCAGTCGCGGCGGCAGCCAAGTCTATGGCTACACCTTC.

V and J are TRBV11-3 and TRBJ1-5; D is perhaps TRBD1 (6 bases). The germline V and J ends were trimmed by 9 bases and 7 bases, with 16 bases remaining between them. Germline V CDR1 and CDR2: SGHNT, YENEEA. There are 13 residues in the CDR3. CDR3 DNA: TGTGCCAGTTCTCCAGGGGTTCGACAGCCCCAGCATTTT. This encodes CASSPGVRQPQHF.

The V and J genes are TRBV27 and TRBJ2-3; no reliable D call. Trimming left V 5 bases short and J 0 bases short, with 3 bases between. There are 12 residues in the CDR3. The germline gives CDR1 MNHEY, CDR2 SMNVEV (reference sequence). CDR3 residues: CASSPSTDTQYF. CDR3 in DNA: TGTGCCAGCAGTCCTAGCACAGATACGCAGTATTTT.

The chain joins TRBV28 to TRBJ2-5; 8 bases agree with TRBD2. Germline lookup yields CDR1 MDHEN and CDR2 SYDVKM. V shed 6 bases and J 5 bases; nucleotides not matched to a gene: 20. This CDR3 is built from 18 residues. CDR3 sequence: CASRGITSGKGSQETQYF. In nucleotides, the CDR3 is TGTGCCAGCAGGGGAATCACTAGCGGAAAAGGGTCCCAGGAGACCCAGTACTTC.

The chain links TRBV28 to TRBJ2-7; D remains unclear. The germline V gene has CDR1 MDHEN and CDR2 SYDVKM. Trimming cost V 3 bases and J 3 bases, with 15 bases left between them. The CDR3 has 15 amino acids. CDR3 loop: CASSFRSGVNYEQYF. CDR3 DNA: TGTGCCAGCAGTTTTCGTTCCGGAGTTAACTACGAGCAGTACTTC.

This clone occurred a few times. The gene calls are TRBV7-8 and TRBJ1-6; TRBD1 matches at 8 bases. The CDR3 has 14 residues. In germline, CDR1 is SGHVS, CDR2 FQNEAQ. Germline trimming cut 4 bases from V and 10 bases from J; bases unmatched to any gene: 6. CDR3 nucleotides: TGTGCCAGCAGCTCCGGACAGGGAGGCTCACCCCTCCACTTT. It encodes CASSSGQGGSPLHF.

V gene TRBV7-2 combines with J gene TRBJ1-5, with no clear D. The germline V and J ends were trimmed by 3 bases and 7 bases, with 16 bases remaining between them. Germline-derived CDR1 and CDR2 are SGHTA and FQGNSA. CDR3 length: 15 amino acids. CDR3: CASSLRPGKEQPQHF. For the CDR3, the DNA is TGTGCCAGCAGCTTGCGACCGGGGAAGGAGCAGCCCCAGCATTTT.

In DNA form, the CDR3 reads TGTGCCACCAGCAGGGGCGGGACAGCAAACACTGAAGCTTTCTTT. This sequence encodes CATSRGGTANTEAFF. The chain is built from TRBV15 and TRBJ1-1, with 7 bases fitting TRBD1. The CDR3 totals 15 residues. V lost 3 bases and J lost 2; bases outside the gene matches: 6. Germline V gene lookup returns CDR1 LNHNV and CDR2 YYDKDF (reference sequence).

V is TRBV4-2 and J is TRBJ1-2; D ambiguous. V lost 0 bases and J 4 bases, leaving 18 bases between the germline ends. CDR1 and CDR2 from the germline V gene are LGHNA and YNFKEQ. The CDR3 extends over 17 amino acids. CDR3: CASSQEPGRPPTYGYTF. CDR3 bases: TGTGCCAGCAGCCAAGAGCCGGGGAGACCTCCAACCTATGGCTACACCTTC.

The CDR3 DNA reads as TGTGCCAGCAGCTTAGCGCTTTCGGCTAGGGGTGGCTACACCTTC. It is translated as CASSLALSARGGYTF. The chain links TRBV7-9 to TRBJ1-2, with a tentative D call TRBD1 (5 bases). The CDR3 is 15 residues long. V lost 0 bases, J lost 7 bases, and 15 bases lay in between. The germline V gene has CDR1 SEHNR and CDR2 FQNEAQ (reference sequence).

The chain combines TRBV6-4 with TRBJ1-3, with 8 bases matching TRBD1. The CDR3 has 18 amino acids. From germline, CDR1 is MRHNA and CDR2 SNTAGT. Unmatched junction bases numbered 9, after V lost 2 bases and J lost 0 bases. In DNA, the CDR3 is TGTGCCAGCAGTGACGGGGAGGTGCAGGGGGCCTCTGGAAACACCATATATTTT. Translation gives CASSDGEVQGASGNTIYF.

V usage is TRBV5-1 and J usage is TRBJ1-2; TRBD1 matches 7 bases. V lost 6 bases, J lost 4 bases, and 9 bases stayed unmatched. The length of the CDR3 is 14 residues. Germline values: CDR1 SGHRS, CDR2 YFSETQ. The CDR3 region has the DNA TGCGCCAGCAAGCCCCGGGACAGCTCCTATGGCTACACCTTC. It translates to CASKPRDSSYGYTF.

This chain uses TRBV28 with TRBJ1-1, with unresolved D. V dropped 6 bases and J dropped 3 bases, with 14 bases sitting between them. CDR3 length: 14 amino acids. The germline V gene has CDR1 MDHEN and CDR2 SYDVKM. The chain's CDR3 is CASRSGGGDTEAFF. In DNA, the CDR3 is TGTGCCAGCAGGTCCGGAGGTGGGGACACTGAAGCTTTCTTT.

The V gene is TRBV30, the J gene TRBJ1-4; D gene ambiguous. The CDR3 runs to 14 residues. Germline V gene sequence: CDR1 GTSNPN, CDR2 SVGIG (reference sequence). Deletions cut 2 bases from V and 0 bases from J, with 7 bases between. Written as DNA, the CDR3 is TGTGCCTGGAGTAGACACTCAACTAATGAAAAACTGTTTTTT. Its protein is CAWSRHSTNEKLFF.

The chain is built from TRBV19 and TRBJ1-4; D call uncertain. The CDR3 consists of 16 residues. The V end lost 5 bases, the J end lost 5 bases, and 18 bases lay between the germline ends. Germline CDR1 is LNHDA and CDR2 is SQIVND (reference sequence). In DNA form, the CDR3 reads TGTGCCAGTAGTTCCTCGACTACTGCTGGAAATGAAAAACTGTTTTTT. This codes for CASSSSTTAGNEKLFF.

The chain has TRBV20-1 and TRBJ2-7; 9 nucleotides match TRBD1. V trimming: 3 bases; J trimming: 4 bases; junction bases outside the gene matches: 10. Germline CDR1 and CDR2: DFQATT and SNEGSKA (reference sequence). CDR3 length equals 15 residues. CDR3 amino acids: CSASSPGQGLYEQYF. The CDR3 coding sequence is TGCAGTGCTAGTTCTCCGGGACAGGGACTTTACGAGCAGTACTTC.